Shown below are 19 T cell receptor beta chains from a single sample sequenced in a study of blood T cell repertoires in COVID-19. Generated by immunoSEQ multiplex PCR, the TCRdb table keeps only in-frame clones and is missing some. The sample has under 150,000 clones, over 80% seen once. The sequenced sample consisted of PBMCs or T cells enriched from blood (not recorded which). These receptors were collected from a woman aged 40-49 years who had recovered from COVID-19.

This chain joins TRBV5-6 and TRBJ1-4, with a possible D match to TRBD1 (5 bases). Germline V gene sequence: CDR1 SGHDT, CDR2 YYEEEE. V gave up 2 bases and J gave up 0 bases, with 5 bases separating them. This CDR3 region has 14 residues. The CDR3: CASSLGATNEKLFF. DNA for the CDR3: TGTGCCAGCAGCTTAGGGGCAACTAATGAAAAACTGTTTTTT.

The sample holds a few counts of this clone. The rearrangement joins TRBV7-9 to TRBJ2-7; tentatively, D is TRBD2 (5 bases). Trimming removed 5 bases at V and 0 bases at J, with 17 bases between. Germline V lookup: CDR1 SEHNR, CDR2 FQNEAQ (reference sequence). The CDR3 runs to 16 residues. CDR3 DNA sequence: TGTGCCAGCAGCGGCTTAAAAGGGAGCGACTCCTACGAGCAGTACTTC. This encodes CASSGLKGSDSYEQYF.

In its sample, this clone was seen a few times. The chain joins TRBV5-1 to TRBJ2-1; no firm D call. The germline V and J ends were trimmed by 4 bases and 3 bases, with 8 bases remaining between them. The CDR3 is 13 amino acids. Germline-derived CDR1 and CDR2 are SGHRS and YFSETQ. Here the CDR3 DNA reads TGCGCCAGCAGCGAGTTAGACTACAATGAGCAGTTCTTC. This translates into CASSELDYNEQFF.

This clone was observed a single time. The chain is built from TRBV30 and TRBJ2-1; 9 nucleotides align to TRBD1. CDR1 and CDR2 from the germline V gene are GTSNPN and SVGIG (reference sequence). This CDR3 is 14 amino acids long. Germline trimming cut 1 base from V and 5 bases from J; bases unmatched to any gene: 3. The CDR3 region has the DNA TGTGCCTGGAGTGCGACAGGGGGGGACAATGAGCAGTTCTTC. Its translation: CAWSATGGDNEQFF.

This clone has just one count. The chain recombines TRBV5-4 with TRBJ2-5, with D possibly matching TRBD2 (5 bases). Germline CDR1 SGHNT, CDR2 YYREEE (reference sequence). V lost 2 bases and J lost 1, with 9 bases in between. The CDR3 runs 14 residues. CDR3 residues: CASSFVDSQETQYF. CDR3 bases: TGTGCCAGCAGCTTTGTGGACTCCCAAGAGACCCAGTACTTC.

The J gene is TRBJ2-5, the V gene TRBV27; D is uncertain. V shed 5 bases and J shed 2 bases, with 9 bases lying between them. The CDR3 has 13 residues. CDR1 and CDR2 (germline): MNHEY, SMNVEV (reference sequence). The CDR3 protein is CASSEQIQETQYF. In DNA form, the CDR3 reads TGTGCCAGCAGTGAACAGATACAAGAGACCCAGTACTTC.

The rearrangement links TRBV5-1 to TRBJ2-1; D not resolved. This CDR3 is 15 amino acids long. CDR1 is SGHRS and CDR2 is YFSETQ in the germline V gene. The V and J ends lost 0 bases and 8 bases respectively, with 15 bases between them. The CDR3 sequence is CASSLGGYSGDEQFF. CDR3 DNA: TGCGCCAGCAGCTTGGGTGGCTACTCAGGCGATGAGCAGTTCTTC.

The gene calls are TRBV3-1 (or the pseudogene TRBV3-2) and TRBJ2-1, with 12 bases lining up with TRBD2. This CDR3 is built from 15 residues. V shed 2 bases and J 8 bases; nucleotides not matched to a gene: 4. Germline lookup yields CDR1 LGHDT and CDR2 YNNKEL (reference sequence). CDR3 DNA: TGTGCCAGCAGCCAAAAACTAGCGGGGGGTGATGAGCAGTTCTTC. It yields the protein CASSQKLAGGDEQFF.

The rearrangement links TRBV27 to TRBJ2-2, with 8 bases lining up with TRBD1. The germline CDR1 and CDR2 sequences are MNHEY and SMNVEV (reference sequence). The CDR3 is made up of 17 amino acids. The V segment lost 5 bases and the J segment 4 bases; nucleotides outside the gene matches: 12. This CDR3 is CASSLGQGASFTGELFF. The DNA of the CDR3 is TGTGCCAGCAGTCTAGGACAGGGTGCCTCATTCACCGGGGAGCTGTTTTTT.

The DNA of the CDR3 is TGCGCCAGCAGTGAAGGGGTAACTAATGAAAAACTGTTTTTT. Protein sequence: CASSEGVTNEKLFF. The chain employs TRBV10-1 and TRBJ1-4, with D possibly being TRBD1 (5 bases). The CDR3 extends over 14 amino acids. Germline-derived CDR1 and CDR2 are WNHNN and SYGVQD (reference sequence). V lost 3 bases to trimming and J lost 1 base, with 6 bases between them.

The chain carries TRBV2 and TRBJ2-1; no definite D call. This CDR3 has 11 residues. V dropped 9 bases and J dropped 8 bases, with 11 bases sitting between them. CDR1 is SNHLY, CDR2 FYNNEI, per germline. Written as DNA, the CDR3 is TGTGCCAGTTCCGCTAGATATGAGCAGTTCTTC. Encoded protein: CASSARYEQFF.

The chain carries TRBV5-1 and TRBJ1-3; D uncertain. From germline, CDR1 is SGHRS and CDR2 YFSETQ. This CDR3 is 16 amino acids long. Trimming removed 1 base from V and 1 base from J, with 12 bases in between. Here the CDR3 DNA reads TGCGCCAGCAGCTTGAGAGGGAAAAATTCTGGAAACACCATATATTTT. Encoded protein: CASSLRGKNSGNTIYF.

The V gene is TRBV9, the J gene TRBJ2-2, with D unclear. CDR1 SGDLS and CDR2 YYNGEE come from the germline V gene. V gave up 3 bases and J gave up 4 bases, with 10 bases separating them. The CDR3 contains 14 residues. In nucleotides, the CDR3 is TGTGCCAGCAGCGCGGTAGATAGCACCGGGGAGCTGTTTTTT. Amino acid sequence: CASSAVDSTGELFF.

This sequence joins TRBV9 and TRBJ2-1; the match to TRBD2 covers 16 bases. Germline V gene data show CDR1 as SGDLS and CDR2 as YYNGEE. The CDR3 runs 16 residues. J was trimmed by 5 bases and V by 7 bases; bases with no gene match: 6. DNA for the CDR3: TGTGCCAGCGCGGGACTAGCGGGGGGGCCGAACAATGAGCAGTTCTTC. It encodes CASAGLAGGPNNEQFF. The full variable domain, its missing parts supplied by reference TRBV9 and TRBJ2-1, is DSGVTQTPKHLITATGQRVTLRCSPRSGDLSVYWYQQSLDQGLQFLIQYYNGEERAKGNILERFSAQQFPDLHSELNLSSLELGDSALYFCASAGLAGGPNNEQFFGPGTRLTVL.

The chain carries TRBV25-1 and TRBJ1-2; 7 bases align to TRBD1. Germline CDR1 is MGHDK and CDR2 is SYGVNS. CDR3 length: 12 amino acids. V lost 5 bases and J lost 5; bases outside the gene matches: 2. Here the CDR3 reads CASSRDSYGYTF. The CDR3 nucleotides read TGTGCCAGCAGTAGGGACAGTTATGGCTACACCTTC.

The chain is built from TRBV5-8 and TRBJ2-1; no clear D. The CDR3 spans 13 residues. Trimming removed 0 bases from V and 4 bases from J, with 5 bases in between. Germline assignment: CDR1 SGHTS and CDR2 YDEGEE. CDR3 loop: CASSLARYNEQFF. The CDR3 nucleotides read TGTGCCAGCAGCTTGGCCCGTTACAATGAGCAGTTCTTC.

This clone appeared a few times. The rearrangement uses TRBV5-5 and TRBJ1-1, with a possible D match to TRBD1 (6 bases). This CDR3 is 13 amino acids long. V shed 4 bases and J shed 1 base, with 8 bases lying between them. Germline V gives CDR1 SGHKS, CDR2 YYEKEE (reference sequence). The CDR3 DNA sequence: TGTGCCAGCAGCCGGACAGCGAACACTGAAGCTTTCTTT. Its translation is CASSRTANTEAFF.

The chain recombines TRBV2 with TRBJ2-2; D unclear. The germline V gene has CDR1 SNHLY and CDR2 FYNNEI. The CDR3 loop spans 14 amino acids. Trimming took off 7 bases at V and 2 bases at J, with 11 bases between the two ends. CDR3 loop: CASTRWANTGELFF. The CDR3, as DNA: TGTGCCAGCACGCGTTGGGCCAACACCGGGGAGCTGTTTTTT.

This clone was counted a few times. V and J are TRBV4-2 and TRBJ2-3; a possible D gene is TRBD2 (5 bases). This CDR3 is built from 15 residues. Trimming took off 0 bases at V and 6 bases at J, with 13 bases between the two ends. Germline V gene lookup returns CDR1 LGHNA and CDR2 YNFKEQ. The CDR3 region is CASSQERAGYDTQYF. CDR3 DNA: TGTGCCAGCAGCCAAGAGCGGGCGGGTTACGATACGCAGTATTTT.